Listed below are T cell receptor beta chains from one sample, sequenced in a study of metastatic and nonmetastatic thyroid tumors. TCRdb re-called clones from the PCR reads using MiXCR. The repertoire consists of roughly 45,000 clones, with roughly 3.2% occurring once and the leading ten covering about 9.7%. Sequenced sample: blood. Source of these receptors: a female donor with papillary thyroid cancer or a benign thyroid nodule (not recorded which). Some clones in this sample may be carry-over from other donors' samples. The CDR3 runs from the conserved cysteine through the conserved F or W. D genes are given only for firm matches. Some rows have no size entry. The others give once, few or many, or a class for an expanded clone.

size: few
J: TRBJ1-2
V: TRBV25-1
D: .
CDR3: CASKGAWAYNYGYTF
DNA: TGTGCCAGCAAGGGTGCATGGGCTTATAACTATGGCTACACCTTC

size: many
J: TRBJ2-7
V: TRBV30
D: .
CDR3: CAWSSSGYLEQYF
DNA: TGTGCCTGGAGCAGTAGCGGTTACCTCGAGCAGTACTTC

size: medium-sized
J: TRBJ2-1
V: TRBV2
D: TRBD2
CDR3: CASSEKWASGRYEQFF
DNA: TGTGCCAGCAGTGAAAAGTGGGCTAGCGGGAGGTATGAGCAGTTCTTC

size: many
J: TRBJ2-1
V: TRBV28
D: .
CDR3: CASGKGGLTSYNEQFF
DNA: TGTGCCAGCGGAAAGGGGGGTCTTACCTCCTACAATGAGCAGTTCTTC

size: .
J: TRBJ2-5
V: TRBV29-1
D: .
CDR3: CSVGGGTREAQYF
DNA: TGCAGCGTTGGGGGGGGCACTAGGGAGGCCCAGTACTTC

size: many
J: TRBJ2-1
V: TRBV6-1
D: .
CDR3: CASSHETETWYNEQFF
DNA: TGTGCCAGCAGTCATGAGACGGAGACTTGGTACAATGAGCAGTTCTTC

size: many
J: TRBJ2-2
V: TRBV5-4
D: .
CDR3: CASSLLGGGELFF
DNA: TGTGCCAGCAGTCTCCTGGGGGGCGGGGAGCTGTTTTTT

size: many
J: TRBJ2-1
V: TRBV6-1
D: .
CDR3: CASKEGGRGNNEQFF
DNA: TGTGCCAGCAAGGAGGGAGGGAGGGGGAACAATGAGCAGTTCTTC

size: many
J: TRBJ2-5
V: TRBV3-1
D: .
CDR3: CASSQDQHSQYF
DNA: TGTGCCAGCAGCCAAGATCAACATTCCCAGTACTTC

size: many
J: TRBJ2-2
V: TRBV29-1
D: TRBD2
CDR3: CSVREATGELFF
DNA: TGCAGCGTTCGGGAGGCCACCGGGGAGCTGTTTTTT

size: many
J: TRBJ2-7
V: TRBV3-1
D: .
CDR3: CASSQFKSGEQYF
DNA: TGTGCCAGCAGCCAATTTAAGTCTGGCGAGCAGTACTTC

size: many
J: TRBJ2-6
V: TRBV5-1
D: .
CDR3: CASSLLLDGIRSGANVLTF
DNA: TGCGCCAGCAGCTTGTTGCTAGACGGCATAAGGTCTGGGGCCAACGTCCTGACTTTC